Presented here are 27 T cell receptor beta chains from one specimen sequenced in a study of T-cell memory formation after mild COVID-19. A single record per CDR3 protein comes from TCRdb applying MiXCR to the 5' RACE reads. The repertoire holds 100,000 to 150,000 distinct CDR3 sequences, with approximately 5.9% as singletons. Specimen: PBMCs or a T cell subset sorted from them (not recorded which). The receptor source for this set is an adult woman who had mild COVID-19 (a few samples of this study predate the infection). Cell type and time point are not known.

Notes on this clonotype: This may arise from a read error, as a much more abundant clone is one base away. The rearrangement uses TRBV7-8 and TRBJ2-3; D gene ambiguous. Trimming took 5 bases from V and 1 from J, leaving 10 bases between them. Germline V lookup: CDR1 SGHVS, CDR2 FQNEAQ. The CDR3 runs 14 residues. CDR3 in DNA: TGTGCCAGCAGCCCGACGAATGGCACAGATACGCAGTATTTT. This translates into CASSPTNGTDTQYF.

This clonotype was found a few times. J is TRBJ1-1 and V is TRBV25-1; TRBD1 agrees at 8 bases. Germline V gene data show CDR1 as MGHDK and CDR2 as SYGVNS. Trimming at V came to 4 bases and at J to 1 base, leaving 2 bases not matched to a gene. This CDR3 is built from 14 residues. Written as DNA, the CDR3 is TGTGCCAGCAGTGTCCAGGGGGCGAACACTGAAGCTTTCTTT. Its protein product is CASSVQGANTEAFF.

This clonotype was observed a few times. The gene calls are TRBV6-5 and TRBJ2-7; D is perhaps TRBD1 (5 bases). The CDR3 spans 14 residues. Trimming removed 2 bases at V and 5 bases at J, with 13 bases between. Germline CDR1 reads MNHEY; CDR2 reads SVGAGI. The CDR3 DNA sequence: TGTGCCAGCAGTTACATCGGCCAGGGCCACGAGCAGTACTTC. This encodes CASSYIGQGHEQYF.

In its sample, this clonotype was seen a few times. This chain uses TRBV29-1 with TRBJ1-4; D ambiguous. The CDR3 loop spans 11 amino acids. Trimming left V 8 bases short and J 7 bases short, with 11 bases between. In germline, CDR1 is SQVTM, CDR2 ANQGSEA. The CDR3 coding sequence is TGCAGCACAATCCGAGGTGAAAAACTGTTTTTT. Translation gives CSTIRGEKLFF.

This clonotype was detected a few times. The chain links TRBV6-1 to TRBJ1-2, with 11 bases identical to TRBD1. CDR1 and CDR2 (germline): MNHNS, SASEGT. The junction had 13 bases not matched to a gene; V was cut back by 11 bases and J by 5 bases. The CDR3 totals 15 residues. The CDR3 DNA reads TGTGCCTGTACCCTCCTGGGACAGGGGGGATATGGCTACACCTTC. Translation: CACTLLGQGGYGYTF.

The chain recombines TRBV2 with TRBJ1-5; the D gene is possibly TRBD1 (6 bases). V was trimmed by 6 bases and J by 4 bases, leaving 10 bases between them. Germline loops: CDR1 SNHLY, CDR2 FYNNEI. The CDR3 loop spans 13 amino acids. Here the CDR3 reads CASSQQGNQPQHF. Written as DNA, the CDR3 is TGTGCCAGCAGCCAACAGGGAAATCAGCCCCAGCATTTT.

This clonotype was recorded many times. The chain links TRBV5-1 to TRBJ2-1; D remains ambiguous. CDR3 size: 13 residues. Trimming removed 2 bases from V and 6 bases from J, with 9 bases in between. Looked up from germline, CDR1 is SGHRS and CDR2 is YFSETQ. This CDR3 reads CASSLATINEQFF. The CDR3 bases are TGCGCCAGCAGCTTAGCGACCATCAATGAGCAGTTCTTC.

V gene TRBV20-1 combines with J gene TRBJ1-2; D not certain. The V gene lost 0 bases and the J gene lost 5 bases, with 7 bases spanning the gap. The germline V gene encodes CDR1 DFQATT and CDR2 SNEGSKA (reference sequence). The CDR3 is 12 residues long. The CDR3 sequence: CSARETDYGYTF. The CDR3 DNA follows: TGCAGTGCTAGAGAAACAGATTATGGCTACACCTTC.

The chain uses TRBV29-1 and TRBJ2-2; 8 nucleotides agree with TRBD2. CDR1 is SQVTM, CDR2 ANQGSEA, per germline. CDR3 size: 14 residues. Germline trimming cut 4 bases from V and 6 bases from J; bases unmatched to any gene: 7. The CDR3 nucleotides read TGCAGCGTTGGCTGGGGACTAGAGTCCGGGGAGCTGTTTTTT. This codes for CSVGWGLESGELFF.

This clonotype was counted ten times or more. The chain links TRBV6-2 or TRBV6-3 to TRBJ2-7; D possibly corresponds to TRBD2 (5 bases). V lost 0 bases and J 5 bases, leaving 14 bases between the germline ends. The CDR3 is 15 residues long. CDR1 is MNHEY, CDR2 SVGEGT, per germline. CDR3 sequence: CASSYSGTRPNEQYF. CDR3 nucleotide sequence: TGTGCCAGCAGTTACTCGGGCACTAGACCCAACGAGCAGTACTTC.

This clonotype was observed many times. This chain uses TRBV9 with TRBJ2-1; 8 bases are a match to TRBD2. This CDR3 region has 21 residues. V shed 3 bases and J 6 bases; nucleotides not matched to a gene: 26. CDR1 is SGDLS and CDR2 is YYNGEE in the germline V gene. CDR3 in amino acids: CASSARLWDNLGLAGRNEQFF. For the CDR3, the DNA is TGTGCCAGCAGCGCCCGACTCTGGGACAACCTGGGGCTAGCGGGCCGCAATGAGCAGTTCTTC. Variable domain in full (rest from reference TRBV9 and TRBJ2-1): DSGVTQTPKHLITATGQRVTLRCSPRSGDLSVYWYQQSLDQGLQFLIQYYNGEERAKGNILERFSAQQFPDLHSELNLSSLELGDSALYFCASSARLWDNLGLAGRNEQFFGPGTRLTVL.

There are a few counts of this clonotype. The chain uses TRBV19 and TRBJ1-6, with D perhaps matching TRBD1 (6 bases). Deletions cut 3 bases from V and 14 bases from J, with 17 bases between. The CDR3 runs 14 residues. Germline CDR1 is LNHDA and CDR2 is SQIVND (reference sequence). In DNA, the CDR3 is TGTGCCAGTAGTATCCGGGGGACACCCGGTTCCCTCCACTTT. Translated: CASSIRGTPGSLHF.

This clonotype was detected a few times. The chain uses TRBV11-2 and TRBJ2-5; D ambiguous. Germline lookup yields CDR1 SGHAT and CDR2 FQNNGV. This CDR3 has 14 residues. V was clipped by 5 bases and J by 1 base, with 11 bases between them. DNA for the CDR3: TGTGCCAGCAGCCCTGGCATGAGCCAAGAGACCCAGTACTTC. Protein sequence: CASSPGMSQETQYF.

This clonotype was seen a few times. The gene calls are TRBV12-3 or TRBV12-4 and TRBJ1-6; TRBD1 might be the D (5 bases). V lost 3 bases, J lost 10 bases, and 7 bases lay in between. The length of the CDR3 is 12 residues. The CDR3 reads CASSFGASPLHF. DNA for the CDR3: TGTGCCAGCAGTTTTGGGGCCTCACCCCTCCACTTT.

CDR3 region: CASSDSRFATNEKLFF. As DNA, the CDR3 is TGTGCCAGCAGTGATTCTCGATTTGCAACTAATGAAAAACTGTTTTTT. J is TRBJ1-4 and V is TRBV6-4; the D is unclear. V lost 3 bases and J lost 0, with 11 bases in between. Germline V CDR1 and CDR2: MRHNA, SNTAGT. The CDR3 loop spans 16 amino acids.

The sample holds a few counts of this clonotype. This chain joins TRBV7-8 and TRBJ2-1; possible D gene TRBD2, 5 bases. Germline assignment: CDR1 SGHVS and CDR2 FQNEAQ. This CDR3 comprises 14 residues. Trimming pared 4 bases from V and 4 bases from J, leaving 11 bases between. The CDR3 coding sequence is TGTGCCAGCAGCTGGGGAGTTTTATACAATGAGCAGTTCTTC. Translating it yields CASSWGVLYNEQFF.

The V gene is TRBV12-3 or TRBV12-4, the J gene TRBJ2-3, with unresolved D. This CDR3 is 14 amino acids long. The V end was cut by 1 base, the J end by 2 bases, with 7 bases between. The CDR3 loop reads CASSLGQYTDTQYF. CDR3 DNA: TGTGCCAGCAGTTTAGGGCAGTACACAGATACGCAGTATTTT.

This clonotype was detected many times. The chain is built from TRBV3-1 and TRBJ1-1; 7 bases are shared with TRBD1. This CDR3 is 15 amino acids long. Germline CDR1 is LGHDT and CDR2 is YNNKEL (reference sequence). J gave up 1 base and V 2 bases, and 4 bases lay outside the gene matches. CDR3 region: CASSQRQGKNTEAFF. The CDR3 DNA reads TGTGCCAGCAGCCAACGACAGGGTAAGAACACTGAAGCTTTCTTT.

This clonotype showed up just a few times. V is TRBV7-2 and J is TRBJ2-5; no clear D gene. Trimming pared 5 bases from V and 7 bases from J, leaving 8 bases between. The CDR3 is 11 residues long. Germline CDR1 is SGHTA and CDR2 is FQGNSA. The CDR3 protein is CASSPSVTQYF. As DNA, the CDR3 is TGTGCCAGCAGCCCCTCGGTGACCCAGTACTTC.

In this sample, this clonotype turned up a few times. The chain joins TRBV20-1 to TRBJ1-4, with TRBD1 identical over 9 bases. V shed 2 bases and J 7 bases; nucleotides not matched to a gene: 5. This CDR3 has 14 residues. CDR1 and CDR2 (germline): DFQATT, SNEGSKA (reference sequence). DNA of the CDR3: TGCAGTGCTAGACAACGGGACAGGGTTGAAAAACTGTTTTTT. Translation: CSARQRDRVEKLFF.

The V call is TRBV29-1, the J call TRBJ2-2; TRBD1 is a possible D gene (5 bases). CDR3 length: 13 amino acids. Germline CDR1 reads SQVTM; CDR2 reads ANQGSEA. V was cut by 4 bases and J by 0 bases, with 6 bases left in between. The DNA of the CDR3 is TGCAGCGTTGGACAGTCGAACACCGGGGAGCTGTTTTTT. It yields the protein CSVGQSNTGELFF.

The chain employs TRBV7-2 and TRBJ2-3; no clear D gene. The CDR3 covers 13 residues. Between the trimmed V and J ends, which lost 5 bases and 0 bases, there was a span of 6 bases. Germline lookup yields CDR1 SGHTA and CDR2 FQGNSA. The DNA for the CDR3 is TGTGCCAGCAGCCCCTATAGCACAGATACGCAGTATTTT. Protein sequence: CASSPYSTDTQYF.

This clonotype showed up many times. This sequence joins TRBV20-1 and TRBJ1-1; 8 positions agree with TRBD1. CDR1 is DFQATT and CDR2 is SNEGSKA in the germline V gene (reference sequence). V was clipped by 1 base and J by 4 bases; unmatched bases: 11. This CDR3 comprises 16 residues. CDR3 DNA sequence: TGCAGTGCTAGAGTTGGCGGACAGGGTTGGGGCACTGAAGCTTTCTTT. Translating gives CSARVGGQGWGTEAFF.

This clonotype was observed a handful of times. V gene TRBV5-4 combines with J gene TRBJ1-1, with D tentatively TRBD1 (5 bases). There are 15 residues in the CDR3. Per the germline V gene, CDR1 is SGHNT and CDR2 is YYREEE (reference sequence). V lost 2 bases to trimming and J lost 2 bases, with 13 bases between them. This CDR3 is CASSFRDLSNTEAFF. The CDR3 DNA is TGTGCCAGCAGCTTCCGGGACCTTTCAAACACTGAAGCTTTCTTT.

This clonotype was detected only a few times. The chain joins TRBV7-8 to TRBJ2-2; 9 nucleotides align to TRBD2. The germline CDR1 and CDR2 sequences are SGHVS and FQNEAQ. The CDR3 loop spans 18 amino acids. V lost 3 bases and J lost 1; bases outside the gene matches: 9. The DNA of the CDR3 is TGTGCCAGCAGCTTTCTTTCCGCGGGGGGGGTGAACACCGGGGAGCTGTTTTTT. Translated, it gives CASSFLSAGGVNTGELFF. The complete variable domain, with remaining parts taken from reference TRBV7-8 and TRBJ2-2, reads GAGVSQSPRYKVAKRGQDVALRCDPISGHVSLFWYQQALGQGPEFLTYFQNEAQLDKSGLPSDRFFAERPEGSVSTLKIQRTQQEDSAVYLCASSFLSAGGVNTGELFFGEGSRLTVL.

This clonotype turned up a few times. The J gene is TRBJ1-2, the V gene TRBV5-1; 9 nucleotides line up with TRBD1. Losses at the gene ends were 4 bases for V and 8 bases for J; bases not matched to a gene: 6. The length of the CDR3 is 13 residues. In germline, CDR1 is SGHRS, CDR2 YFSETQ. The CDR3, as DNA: TGCGCCAGCAGCCGGAACAGGGGGCGAGGCTACACCTTC. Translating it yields CASSRNRGRGYTF.

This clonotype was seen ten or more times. CDR3 sequence: CASSTPGLAAATQYF. CDR3 nucleotide sequence: TGTGCCAGCAGTACTCCGGGACTAGCGGCGGCGACCCAGTACTTC. V and J are TRBV6-5 and TRBJ2-5; TRBD2 matches at 11 bases. The junction had 9 bases not matched to a gene; V was cut back by 5 bases and J by 7 bases. This CDR3 is 15 amino acids long. Germline CDR1 and CDR2: MNHEY and SVGAGI.